These 27 T cell receptor beta chains share one sample of origin, sequenced in a study of blood T cell repertoires in COVID-19. TCRdb keeps only in-frame clones here, not all; method: immunoSEQ multiplex PCR. Seen here are approximately 170,000 clones, approximately 85% observed once, and the top ten hold roughly 9%. The sample consisted of PBMCs or T cells enriched from blood (not recorded which). These receptors were taken from a woman aged 18-35 years who had recovered from COVID-19.

This clone was detected once. The gene calls are TRBV7-2 and TRBJ2-7, with D unclear. The germline V gene has CDR1 SGHTA and CDR2 FQGNSA. CDR3 length: 15 residues. Trimming stripped 2 bases from V and 3 bases from J, with 14 bases between. The CDR3 region has the DNA TGTGCCAGCAGCTTAAGGTCTCAGGAAGACTACGAGCAGTACTTC. Amino acids: CASSLRSQEDYEQYF.

The chain uses TRBV10-3 and TRBJ1-1; TRBD1 matches 8 bases. This CDR3 spans 13 amino acids. V was clipped by 10 bases and J by 4 bases; unmatched bases: 8. The germline V gene encodes CDR1 ENHRY and CDR2 SYGVKD. CDR3 residues: CATTGQGSTEAFF. DNA of the CDR3: TGTGCCACGACTGGACAGGGATCCACTGAAGCTTTCTTT.

The rearrangement joins TRBV27 to TRBJ1-2; D might be TRBD1 (5 bases). Germline CDR1 reads MNHEY; CDR2 reads SMNVEV (reference sequence). This CDR3 has 12 amino acids. Trimming removed 5 bases from V and 10 bases from J, with 14 bases in between. The CDR3 protein is CASSNTGGFYTF. The CDR3 coding sequence is TGTGCCAGCAGTAATACAGGTGGATTCTACACCTTC.

The chain carries TRBV28 and TRBJ2-2; no firm D call. Germline assignment: CDR1 MDHEN and CDR2 SYDVKM. V lost 7 bases and J 1 base, leaving 10 bases between the germline ends. The CDR3 length is 14 residues. The CDR3 DNA follows: TGTGCCAGCATGGGTCCGGGGAACACCGGGGAGCTGTTTTTT. It codes for CASMGPGNTGELFF.

The rearrangement uses TRBV19 and TRBJ1-1; 8 bases align to TRBD1. V shed 4 bases, J shed 5 bases, and the junction held 9 bases outside the gene matches. Germline-derived CDR1 and CDR2 are LNHDA and SQIVND (reference sequence). CDR3 length equals 15 residues. CDR3 sequence (DNA): TGTGCCAGTAGTACCTCAGGGGGCCTGGGGACTGAAGCTTTCTTT. Residues: CASSTSGGLGTEAFF.

This clone came up a few times. CDR3: CSGKTGQSANYGYTF. For the CDR3, the DNA is TGCAGCGGGAAGACAGGCCAATCAGCTAACTATGGCTACACCTTC. The chain carries TRBV29-1 and TRBJ1-2; a weak D match, TRBD1 (6 bases). Germline V gene data show CDR1 as SQVTM and CDR2 as ANQGSEA. The CDR3 totals 15 residues. V lost 7 bases and J lost 0, with 18 bases in between.

The chain couples TRBV5-1 to TRBJ2-7, with a possible D match to TRBD1 (6 bases). V was shortened by 0 bases and J by 0 bases, with 22 bases between the two germline ends. The CDR3 contains 19 residues. Germline assignment: CDR1 SGHRS and CDR2 YFSETQ. The CDR3 spells CASSLADRSHPTPSYEQYF. The CDR3 DNA follows: TGCGCCAGCAGCTTGGCTGACAGGTCTCATCCCACACCCTCCTACGAGCAGTACTTC.

V usage is TRBV12-5 and J usage is TRBJ1-1; D call uncertain. The ends were cut back, 7 bases at V and 0 bases at J, with 9 bases in the middle. The CDR3 spans 13 residues. Germline loops: CDR1 LGHNT, CDR2 FRNRAP. CDR3 sequence: CASVGGMNTEAFF. CDR3 in DNA: TGTGCTAGTGTTGGCGGTATGAACACTGAAGCTTTCTTT.

The V gene is TRBV6-4, the J gene TRBJ1-1, with 8 bases lining up with TRBD1. J was trimmed by 5 bases and V by 4 bases; bases with no gene match: 18. Germline V CDR1 and CDR2: MRHNA, SNTAGT. This CDR3 comprises 18 residues. DNA of the CDR3: TGTGCCAGCAGTGCGCTCGCGACCGATAGGGACAGGTCTACTGAAGCTTTCTTT. As protein: CASSALATDRDRSTEAFF.

This clone is a singleton in its sample. CDR3 nucleotides: TGTGCCAGCAGCGTAAACTACAATGAGCAGTTCTTC. Translated, it gives CASSVNYNEQFF. This chain links TRBV2 with TRBJ2-1, with unresolved D. V lost 6 bases to trimming and J lost 3 bases, with 6 bases between them. Germline values: CDR1 SNHLY, CDR2 FYNNEI. This CDR3 comprises 12 residues.

Only one count was recorded for this clone. V is TRBV2 and J is TRBJ2-4; the match to TRBD2 covers 7 bases. The V gene's germline CDR1 is SNHLY and CDR2 FYNNEI. V gave up 0 bases and J gave up 1 base; unmatched junction bases: 3. The CDR3 is made up of 16 amino acids. CDR3 protein: CASSEAGGGAKNIQYF. The DNA for the CDR3 is TGTGCCAGCAGTGAAGCTGGCGGGGGTGCCAAAAACATTCAGTACTTC.

V gene TRBV11-3 combines with J gene TRBJ2-7; 7 bases align to TRBD2. CDR1 SGHNT and CDR2 YENEEA come from the germline V gene. The CDR3 is made up of 14 amino acids. The V gene end was trimmed by 5 bases and the J gene end by 3 bases; junction bases not matched to a gene: 7. The CDR3 DNA follows: TGTGCCAGCAGCAAAAGTGCGGGAGTCTACGAGCAGTACTTC. Translation: CASSKSAGVYEQYF.

The chain combines TRBV27 with TRBJ2-3; maybe TRBD2 (6 bases). This CDR3 region has 14 residues. CDR1 is MNHEY and CDR2 is SMNVEV in the germline V gene (reference sequence). The germline V and J ends were trimmed by 7 bases and 6 bases, with 17 bases remaining between them. The CDR3 protein is CASTGTLSRDTQYF. For the CDR3, the DNA is TGTGCCAGCACGGGGACTTTAAGTCGCGATACGCAGTATTTT.

V is TRBV27 and J is TRBJ2-5; D possibly corresponds to TRBD2 (5 bases). V gave up 8 bases and J gave up 1 base, with 17 bases separating them. Germline CDR1 MNHEY, CDR2 SMNVEV (reference sequence). There are 15 residues in the CDR3. The CDR3 here is CASRPTAGVQETQYF. Written as DNA, the CDR3 is TGTGCCAGCCGCCCGACGGCGGGCGTCCAAGAGACCCAGTACTTC.

The chain combines TRBV5-1 with TRBJ2-2; D remains unclear. Trimming removed 4 bases at V and 0 bases at J, with 13 bases between. Germline V gene sequence: CDR1 SGHRS, CDR2 YFSETQ. This CDR3 is 16 amino acids long. The CDR3 nucleotides are TGCGCCAGCAGCCCGGTAGCCCGCGCGAACACCGGGGAGCTGTTTTTT. This encodes CASSPVARANTGELFF.

On this clone itself: This specimen includes other DNA sequences encoding the same CDR3. The chain joins TRBV28 to TRBJ1-5; TRBD1 aligns across 7 bases. The CDR3 totals 14 residues. In germline, CDR1 is MDHEN, CDR2 SYDVKM. V shed 2 bases, J shed 2 bases, and the junction held 0 bases outside the gene matches. This chain's CDR3 is CASSLTGGNQPQHF. The CDR3 nucleotides are TGTGCCAGCAGTTTAACAGGGGGCAATCAGCCCCAGCATTTT.

V gene TRBV18 combines with J gene TRBJ2-1; TRBD2 agrees at 16 bases. The CDR3 totals 17 residues. Germline V gives CDR1 KGHSH, CDR2 LQKENI. With 3 bases clipped from V and 6 bases from J, the junction kept 5 bases outside the gene matches. The CDR3 bases are TGTGCCAGCTCACCGGGGACTAGCGGGAGGGAACTCAATGAGCAGTTCTTC. Protein: CASSPGTSGRELNEQFF.

The V gene is TRBV4-3, the J gene TRBJ2-3; D ambiguous. Deletions cut 0 bases from V and 1 base from J, with 5 bases between. This CDR3 is 14 amino acids long. CDR1 and CDR2 (germline): LGHNA, YSLEER. The CDR3 bases are TGCGCCAGCAGCCAAGATACAGGCACAGATACGCAGTATTTT. It translates to CASSQDTGTDTQYF.

This clone was counted only a few times. CDR3 residues: CSVYASNYGYTF. The CDR3 DNA follows: TGCAGCGTTTATGCGAGTAACTATGGCTACACCTTC. The chain uses TRBV29-1 and TRBJ1-2; no reliable D call. The CDR3 is 12 residues long. From germline, CDR1 is SQVTM and CDR2 ANQGSEA. Trimming removed 5 bases at V and 1 base at J, with 8 bases between. Using reference TRBV29-1 and TRBJ1-2 for the parts outside the CDR3, the full variable domain is SAVISQKPSRDICQRGTSLTIQCQVDSQVTMMFWYRQQPGQSLTLIATANQGSEATYESGFVIDKFPISRPNLTFSTLTVSNMSPEDSSIYLCSVYASNYGYTFGSGTRLTVV.

The V gene is TRBV5-1, the J gene TRBJ2-3, with TRBD2 matching over 8 bases. From germline, CDR1 is SGHRS and CDR2 YFSETQ. The CDR3 runs to 16 residues. With V trimmed by 1 base and J by 2 bases, 6 bases remained unmatched. For the CDR3, the DNA is TGCGCCAGCAGCTTGAACGGGGGGGCGGTCACAGATACGCAGTATTTT. Amino acids: CASSLNGGAVTDTQYF.

The CDR3 loop is CASSTTGGRDTEAFF. The CDR3, as DNA: TGTGCCAGTAGTACTACAGGGGGCAGGGATACTGAAGCTTTCTTT. The chain recombines TRBV19 with TRBJ1-1; 9 bases align to TRBD1. The V and J ends lost 4 bases and 5 bases, in that order; junction bases with no gene match: 8. Germline V gene lookup returns CDR1 LNHDA and CDR2 SQIVND (reference sequence). CDR3 size: 15 residues.

The chain uses TRBV5-1 and TRBJ2-7; D may be TRBD1 (6 bases). The CDR3 is 18 residues long. The germline V gene has CDR1 SGHRS and CDR2 YFSETQ. V lost 3 bases to trimming and J lost 2 bases, with 24 bases between them. CDR3 sequence (DNA): TGCGCCAGCAGCTCCGAACCATACAGGGTGAAGAATCCCTACGAGCAGTACTTC. Amino acids: CASSSEPYRVKNPYEQYF.

At least ten counts were recorded for this clone. Other DNA sequences of this sample code for an identical CDR3. The V and J genes are TRBV4-3 and TRBJ2-3, with 13 positions matching TRBD2. The germline V gene encodes CDR1 LGHNA and CDR2 YSLEER. The length of the CDR3 is 17 residues. With 1 base clipped from V and 5 bases from J, the junction kept 6 bases outside the gene matches. The DNA of the CDR3 is TGCGCCAGCAGCCAAGCACTAGCGGGGGGGGGTGGAGATACGCAGTATTTT. Translated: CASSQALAGGGGDTQYF.

The chain joins TRBV7-3 to TRBJ2-3; 7 bases map to TRBD1. Germline lookup yields CDR1 SGHTA and CDR2 FQGTGA. This CDR3 is built from 15 residues. The ends lost 5 bases at V and 3 bases at J; junction bases unmatched: 8. The CDR3 protein is CASSATGLRTDTQYF. The CDR3 DNA is TGTGCCAGCAGCGCGACAGGGTTGAGAACAGATACGCAGTATTTT.

The J gene is TRBJ2-7, the V gene TRBV5-5; D might be TRBD2 (7 bases). The ends were cut back, 4 bases at V and 1 base at J, with 18 bases in the middle. The CDR3 length is 16 residues. Germline V gives CDR1 SGHKS, CDR2 YYEKEE (reference sequence). Here the CDR3 reads CASSAAQGLSSYEQYF. DNA of the CDR3: TGTGCCAGCAGCGCCGCACAGGGACTATCGTCCTACGAGCAGTACTTC. The full variable domain, its missing parts supplied by reference TRBV5-5 and TRBJ2-7, is DAGVTQSPTHLIKTRGQQVTLRCSPISGHKSVSWYQQVLGQGPQFIFQYYEKEERGRGNFPDRFSARQFPNYSSELNVNALLLGDSALYLCASSAAQGLSSYEQYFGPGTRLTVT.

V is TRBV19 and J is TRBJ2-7; D gene ambiguous. V lost 2 bases to trimming and J lost 6 bases, with 23 bases between them. The germline V gene encodes CDR1 LNHDA and CDR2 SQIVND (reference sequence). This CDR3 has 17 amino acids. Here the CDR3 reads CASSITQARNSAVEQYF. The CDR3 DNA sequence: TGTGCCAGTAGTATAACTCAAGCCCGAAATTCGGCGGTCGAGCAGTACTTC.

The V gene is TRBV9, the J gene TRBJ2-1, with TRBD2 matching over 9 bases. CDR1 and CDR2 from the germline V gene are SGDLS and YYNGEE. V shed 0 bases and J 0 bases; nucleotides not matched to a gene: 4. The CDR3 runs 17 residues. CDR3 sequence reads: CASSVAASGISYNEQFF. In DNA, the CDR3 is TGTGCCAGCAGCGTAGCCGCTAGCGGGATCTCCTACAATGAGCAGTTCTTC. The complete variable domain, with remaining parts taken from reference TRBV9 and TRBJ2-1, reads DSGVTQTPKHLITATGQRVTLRCSPRSGDLSVYWYQQSLDQGLQFLIQYYNGEERAKGNILERFSAQQFPDLHSELNLSSLELGDSALYFCASSVAASGISYNEQFFGPGTRLTVL.